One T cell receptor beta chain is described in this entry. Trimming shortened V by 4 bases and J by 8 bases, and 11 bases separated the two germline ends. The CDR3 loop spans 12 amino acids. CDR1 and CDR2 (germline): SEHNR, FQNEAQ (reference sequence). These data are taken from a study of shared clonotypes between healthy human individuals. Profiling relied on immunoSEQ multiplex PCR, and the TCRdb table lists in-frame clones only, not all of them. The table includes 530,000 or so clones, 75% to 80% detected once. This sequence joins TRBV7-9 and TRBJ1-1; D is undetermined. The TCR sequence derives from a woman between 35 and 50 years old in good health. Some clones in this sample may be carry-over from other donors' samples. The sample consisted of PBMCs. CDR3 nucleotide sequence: TGTGCCAGCAGCTCCCGCCTTCTCGAAGCTTTCTTT. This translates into CASSSRLLEAFF.